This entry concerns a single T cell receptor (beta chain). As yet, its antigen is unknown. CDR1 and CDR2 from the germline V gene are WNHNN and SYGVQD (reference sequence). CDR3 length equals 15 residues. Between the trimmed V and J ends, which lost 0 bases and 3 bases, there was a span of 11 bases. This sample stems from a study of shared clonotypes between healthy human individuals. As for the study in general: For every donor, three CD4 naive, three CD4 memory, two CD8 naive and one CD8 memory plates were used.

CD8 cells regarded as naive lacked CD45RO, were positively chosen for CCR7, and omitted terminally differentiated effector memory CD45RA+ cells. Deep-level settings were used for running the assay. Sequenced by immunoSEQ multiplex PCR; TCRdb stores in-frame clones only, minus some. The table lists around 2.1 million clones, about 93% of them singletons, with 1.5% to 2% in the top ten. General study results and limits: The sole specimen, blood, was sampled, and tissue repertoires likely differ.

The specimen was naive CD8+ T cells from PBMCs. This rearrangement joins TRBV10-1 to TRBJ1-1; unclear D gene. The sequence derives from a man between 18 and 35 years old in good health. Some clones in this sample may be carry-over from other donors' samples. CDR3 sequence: CASSESRCGDTEAFF. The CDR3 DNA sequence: TGCGCCAGCAGTGAGTCGAGGTGTGGTGACACTGAAGCTTTCTTT.